The clone carrying this TCR beta chain turned up a few times. The data were taken from a study of blood T cell repertoires in COVID-19. Residents of around 24 US areas, aged roughly 18 to 89 years, made up the participants. Cohort 3 donors counted as recovered after two negative PCRs, clearance, or resolved symptoms. Clones were read by immunoSEQ multiplex PCR, and TCRdb kept only the in-frame ones, dropping some. The sample lists under 200,000 clones, about 80% occurring once. Sequencing was performed on PBMCs or T cells enriched from blood (not recorded which). The TCR originated in a man aged 50 or older who had recovered from COVID-19.

The CDR3 region has the DNA TGTGCCAGCAGCTCCAACGCCGCAGGGGAGGGGGACTATGGCTACACCTTC. Translated, it gives CASSSNAAGEGDYGYTF. The chain links TRBV7-9 to TRBJ1-2; TRBD1 is a possible D gene (6 bases). V was pared by 4 bases and J by 3 bases, with 21 bases between. Germline V gene sequence: CDR1 SEHNR, CDR2 FQNEAQ (reference sequence). This CDR3 spans 17 amino acids. The entire variable domain, with the rest obtained from reference TRBV7-9 and TRBJ1-2, is as follows: DTGVSQNPRHKITKRGQNVTFRCDPISEHNRLYWYRQTLGQGPEFLTYFQNEAQLEKSRLLSDRFSAERPKGSFSTLEIQRTEQGDSAMYLCASSSNAAGEGDYGYTFGSGTRLTVV.